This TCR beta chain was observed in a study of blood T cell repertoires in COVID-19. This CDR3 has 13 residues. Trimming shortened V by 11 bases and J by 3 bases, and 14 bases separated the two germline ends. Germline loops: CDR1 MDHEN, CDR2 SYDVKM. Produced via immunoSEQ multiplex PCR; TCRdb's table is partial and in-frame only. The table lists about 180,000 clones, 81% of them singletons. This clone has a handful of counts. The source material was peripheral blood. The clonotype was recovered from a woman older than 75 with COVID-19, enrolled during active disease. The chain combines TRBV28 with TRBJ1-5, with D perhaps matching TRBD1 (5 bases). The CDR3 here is CAGGWGFNQPQHF. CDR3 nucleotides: TGTGCCGGGGGGTGGGGATTCAATCAGCCCCAGCATTTT.